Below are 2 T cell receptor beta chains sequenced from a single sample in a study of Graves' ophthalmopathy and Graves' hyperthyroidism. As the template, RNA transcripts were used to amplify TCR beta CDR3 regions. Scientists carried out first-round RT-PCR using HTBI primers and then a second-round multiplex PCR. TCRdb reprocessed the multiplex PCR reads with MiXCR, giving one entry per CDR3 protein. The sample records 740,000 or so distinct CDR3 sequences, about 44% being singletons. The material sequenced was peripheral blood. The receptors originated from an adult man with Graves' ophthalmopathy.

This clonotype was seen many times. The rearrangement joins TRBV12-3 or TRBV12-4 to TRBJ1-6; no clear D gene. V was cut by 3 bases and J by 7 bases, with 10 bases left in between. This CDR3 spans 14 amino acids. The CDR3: CASSFPGPNSPLHF. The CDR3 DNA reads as TGTGCCAGCAGTTTTCCTGGACCGAATTCACCCCTCCACTTT.

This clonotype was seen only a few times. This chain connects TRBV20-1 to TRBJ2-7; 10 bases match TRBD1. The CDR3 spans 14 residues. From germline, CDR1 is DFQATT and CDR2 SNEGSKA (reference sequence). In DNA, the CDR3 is TGCAGCATGAATAGGGACAGGGGAGTATACGAGCAGTACTTC. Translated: CSMNRDRGVYEQYF.